Listed below are T cell receptor beta chains from one sample, sequenced in a study of Graves' ophthalmopathy and Graves' hyperthyroidism. TCRdb re-derived calls from the multiplex PCR reads in MiXCR, one entry per CDR3 protein. The sample holds over a million distinct CDR3 sequences, about 40% seen once. The specimen was peripheral blood or thyroid tissue (not recorded which). Source of these receptors: an adult man with Graves' hyperthyroidism. CDR3s include the opening cysteine and the closing phenylalanine or tryptophan. A D gene is named only where the DNA matches it firmly. Some rows have no size entry. The others give once, few or many, or a class for an expanded clone.

j_call d_call clone_size v_call cdr3_length cdr3_aa cdr3_nt
TRBJ2-2 TRBD1 once TRBV29-1 15 CSVRQGNGNTGELFF TGCAGCGTTAGACAGGGGAACGGAAACACCGGGGAGCTGTTTTTT
TRBJ1-5 . . TRBV30 13 CAWSVLGVQPQHF TGTGCCTGGAGTGTACTGGGAGTCCAGCCCCAGCATTTT
TRBJ2-7 . . TRBV6-5 15 CAISVGQQISYEQYF TGTGCCATCAGTGTAGGGCAGCAAATCTCCTACGAGCAGTACTTC
TRBJ1-5 . many TRBV12-3/TRBV12-4 13 CASSFQLHQPQHF TGTGCCAGCAGTTTTCAGCTTCATCAGCCCCAGCATTTT
TRBJ1-6 TRBD1 . TRBV29-1 15 CSVKHGTGGYSPLHF TGCAGCGTAAAACATGGGACAGGGGGCTATTCACCCCTCCACTTT
TRBJ2-7 . few TRBV27 14 CASSFVASSYEQYF TGTGCCAGCAGTTTTGTCGCCAGCTCCTACGAGCAGTACTTC
TRBJ1-1 TRBD1 . TRBV12-3/TRBV12-4 13 CASSQTGIAEAFF TGTGCCAGCAGCCAGACAGGGATTGCTGAAGCTTTCTTT
TRBJ2-7 TRBD2 many TRBV20-1 14 CSATGLAGGNEQYF TGCAGTGCTACGGGACTAGCGGGAGGGAACGAGCAGTACTTC
TRBJ2-5 . few TRBV6-5 15 CASSPEGLGQETQYF TGTGCCAGCAGTCCCGAGGGATTGGGTCAAGAGACCCAGTACTTC
TRBJ1-5 . . TRBV19 14 CDSSARGRNQPQHF TGTGACAGTAGTGCCAGGGGACGCAATCAGCCCCAGCATTTT
TRBJ2-5 . . TRBV19 14 CASSIRGLLETQYF TGTGCCAGTAGTATCAGGGGTCTGTTAGAGACCCAGTACTTC
TRBJ1-2 . many TRBV2 13 CASSEDLDYGYTF TGTGCCAGCAGTGAAGACCTTGACTATGGCTACACCTTC
TRBJ2-5 . few TRBV2 16 CASSLAGGGRLRTQYF TGTGCCAGCAGTTTAGCCGGGGGCGGTAGACTGCGGACCCAGTACTTC
TRBJ1-3 . . TRBV11-2 15 CASSKRQASGNTIYF TGTGCCAGCAGTAAGCGACAGGCGTCAGGAAACACCATATATTTT
TRBJ1-5 TRBD1 . TRBV20-1 12 CSAQTGSQPQHF TGCAGTGCTCAGACAGGGTCACAGCCCCAGCATTTT
TRBJ2-5 . . TRBV9 18 CASSQDGVGGSVSETQYF TGTGCCAGCAGCCAAGATGGGGTGGGGGGATCCGTTTCGGAGACCCAGTACTTC
TRBJ1-2 . . TRBV5-8 11 CASIPGYGYTF TGTGCCAGCATCCCAGGGTATGGCTACACCTTC
TRBJ1-1 . . TRBV12-5 15 CASGLDGPRGTEAFF TGTGCTAGTGGTTTGGATGGCCCTAGGGGAACTGAAGCTTTCTTT
TRBJ1-1 TRBD1 few TRBV19 15 CASSTSQGGNTEAFF TGTGCCAGTAGTACCTCCCAGGGGGGGAACACTGAAGCTTTCTTT
TRBJ2-5 . many TRBV6-6 15 CASSYGAELKETQYF TGTGCCAGCAGTTACGGGGCAGAATTAAAAGAGACCCAGTACTTC
TRBJ2-2 TRBD1 many TRBV10-3 15 CAIRETGPGTGELFF TGTGCCATCAGGGAGACAGGGCCAGGGACCGGGGAGCTGTTTTTT
TRBJ2-7 . few TRBV11-2 18 CASSHTRRSTPRFDEQYF TGTGCCAGCAGCCACACTAGGAGGAGTACGCCCCGGTTTGACGAGCAGTACTTC
TRBJ2-5 . many TRBV29-1 12 CSAPGRGETQYF TGCAGCGCTCCGGGGCGGGGAGAGACCCAGTACTTC
TRBJ2-2 . . TRBV10-2 12 CASRDFDHKLFF TGTGCCAGCAGGGACTTCGACCATAAGCTGTTTTTT
TRBJ1-1 . . TRBV19 11 CARGANTEAFF TGTGCGAGAGGAGCGAACACTGAAGCTTTCTTT
TRBJ1-4 . few TRBV12-3/TRBV12-4 15 CASSSDGYPNEKLFF TGTGCCAGCAGCTCCGATGGTTACCCAAATGAAAAACTGTTTTTT
TRBJ1-5 . many TRBV7-2 16 CASSFGVSDSNQPQHF TGTGCCAGCAGCTTCGGTGTATCTGATAGCAATCAGCCCCAGCATTTT
TRBJ2-7 TRBD2 . TRBV7-2 16 CASSLQAGVLWGEQYF TGTGCCAGCAGCTTACAAGCGGGAGTATTATGGGGCGAGCAGTACTTC
TRBJ2-1 TRBD2 . TRBV20-1 14 CRVWSGLASNEQFF TGCAGGGTCTGGTCGGGACTAGCGAGTAATGAGCAGTTCTTC
TRBJ1-2 . . TRBV25-1 14 CAGSERRGAYGCTF .
TRBJ1-2 TRBD1 . TRBV28 15 CASSFGTGFDYGYTF TGTGCCAGCAGTTTCGGGACAGGGTTTGACTATGGCTACACCTTC
TRBJ1-2 TRBD1 many TRBV12-3/TRBV12-4 15 CASSKGQGNSYGYTF TGTGCCAGCAGTAAGGGACAGGGGAACAGCTATGGCTACACCTTC
TRBJ1-5 . . TRBV12-3/TRBV12-4 16 CASSQKLTAINQPQHF TGTGCCAGCAGCCAGAAACTCACCGCTATAAATCAGCCCCAGCATTTT